This TCR beta chain was sequenced during a study of shared T cell receptors in the human thymus (dated by TCRdb to 2020 to 2022). About the full investigation: The study examined how self-reactive, shared T-cell receptor alpha chains are generated in the human thymus.

The CDR3 spans 14 residues, from the cysteine through the phenylalanine. Only the CDR3 region is kept as DNA, spanning 42 bases read in frame from base 1. Per the germline V gene (reference sequence), SEHNR is the CDR1 and FQNEAQ is the CDR2. Trimming at the junction amounts to 5 bases on V and 5 bases on J, and the germline ends lie 15 bases apart. Remarks on this clone: What this receptor recognizes is not known. Base qualities are not recorded, but no much larger clone differs from it by a single base.

The library was obtained by the immunoSEQ multiplex PCR assay. TCRdb re-hosts the immuneACCESS table, in-frame sequences only. Its copies lack some clones; in the studies checked, an unresolved V gene accounts for under half of them, and the cause for the rest is not known. This sample lists about 610,000 clones; 88% were detected once. The ten largest clones add up to 0.0095% to 0.012% of the sample. These data were likewise used in another study, on human thymus T cells. From that second study: Immunologically healthy infants undergoing open corrective cardiac surgery for congenital heart defects in Finland were used as donors. The thymus tissue came from surgical resects taken out during corrective cardiac surgery. Both the thymic and the peripheral blood repertoires appeared to show biased V and J gene segment usage. Highly overlapping thymic TCR repertoires among unrelated individuals were reported in the related research. The study used roughly eight infant thymus samples plus four related peripheral blood samples to characterize TCR alpha and beta repertoires. Donor ages ranged from about 6 to 250 days, and the cohort comprised five or six male and a couple of female infants. Thymocytes were released mechanically from tissue and stored at -70 °C as pellets of roughly 9.5-32 million cells. Genomic DNA was extracted from frozen cell pellets with a QIAsymphony instrument. Using the immunoSEQ multiplex PCR assay, the TCRB and TCRAD loci were amplified from a standardized quantity of quality-controlled genomic DNA. The V(D)J region was spanned by amplicons of a length sufficient to cover the CDR3 and to identify V and J genes. Through the commercial immunoSEQ service, the amplicons were sequenced on an Illumina platform. Corrections for primer bias and sequencing errors followed previously described methods, while TCRAD and TCRB definitions were based on the IMGT database. Analysis of the repertoires was done with immunoSEQ Analyzer 3.0 and VDJTools and included basic statistics, V/J segment usage, diversity estimates, rarefaction and pairwise overlap. Diversity was estimated using the Chao1, ChaoE, Efron-Thisted, Shannon and inverse Simpson indices, and was also estimated on datasets down-sampled to the size of the smallest sample. For repertoire overlap, CDR3 nucleotide sequence, V gene and J gene had to match strictly, and clustering was done by Jaccard-based multidimensional scaling. On average, around 810,000 unique TCRB clonotypes were obtained from thymus samples, compared with about 84,000 from blood samples.

This TCR was recovered from a boy younger than two with a congenital heart defect. Donor details come from another sample of the same person, matched by shared clones. Sequenced material: thymocytes. Recombination linked TRBV7-9 to TRBJ1-1; a weak D assignment points to TRBD1 (5 bases agree). The bases are TGTGCCAGCAGCCCAGTGGGGGGACTGACTGAAGCTTTCTTT. Its translation reads: CASSPVGGLTEAFF.